The present entry profiles one T cell receptor (beta chain) with its context. Its antigen is unknown. The record originates from a study of cytomegalovirus exposure and HLA in healthy donors. General study results and limits: According to a later analysis, most TCR beta chains associated with CMV appeared HLA-restricted. An analysis that was carried out later associated 16,951 TCR beta sequences with HLA alleles at 0.05 false discovery rate. In an earlier analysis, productive rearrangement rates for most beta V segments clustered near 87% or 30%.

60 Vbeta and 13 Jbeta primers were used in PCR. Sequencing was performed with immunoSEQ multiplex PCR; in TCRdb, only in-frame clones are kept and a portion is missing. Here the sample spans about 150,000 clones, around 74% being singletons. V dropped 0 bases and J dropped 0 bases, with 12 bases sitting between them. Germline lookup yields CDR1 MNHEY and CDR2 SMNVEV (reference sequence). This CDR3 contains 17 residues. The sequencing input was PBMCs. This sequence originates from a man aged 18 to 30 in good health and CMV-seronegative. J is TRBJ1-3 and V is TRBV27; TRBD1 is a possible D gene (6 bases). The CDR3 sequence is CASSLSGQGTSGNTIYF. In DNA form, the CDR3 reads TGTGCCAGCAGTTTATCGGGCCAGGGGACCTCTGGAAACACCATATATTTT.